The 21 T cell receptor beta chains below all came from one sample that was sequenced in a study of early T cells in non-severe SARS-CoV-2 infection. MiXCR, run by TCRdb on the 5' RACE reads, gives a single entry per CDR3 protein. This sample has about 77,000 distinct CDR3 sequences; roughly 12% occur once, and the top ten carry roughly 15%. This specimen consisted of whole blood, obtained at baseline. The receptor set was obtained from an adult who was a healthcare worker with PCR-confirmed SARS-CoV-2 infection or an uninfected control (not recorded which). The donor label of this sample is uncertain.

This clonotype was recorded a few times. This chain uses TRBV5-6 with TRBJ2-5; D gene ambiguous. The CDR3 is made up of 14 amino acids. Germline-derived CDR1 and CDR2 are SGHDT and YYEEEE. Trimming shortened V by 1 base and J by 5 bases, and 12 bases separated the two germline ends. The DNA for the CDR3 is TGTGCCAGCAGCTTGTCTGGGATCGGGGAGACCCAGTACTTC. Translation gives CASSLSGIGETQYF.

This clonotype came up many times. The rearrangement links TRBV7-7 to TRBJ2-6; 8 positions match TRBD1. The CDR3 consists of 17 residues. The germline V gene has CDR1 SSHAT and CDR2 FNYEAQ (reference sequence). V was clipped by 5 bases and J by 1 base; unmatched bases: 7. The chain's CDR3 is CASSPGTGESGANVLTF. The CDR3 region has the DNA TGTGCCAGCAGCCCCGGGACAGGAGAATCTGGGGCCAACGTCCTGACTTTC.

V is TRBV12-3 or TRBV12-4 and J is TRBJ2-5; 7 bases line up with TRBD1. CDR3 length equals 12 residues. V lost 8 bases and J lost 1; bases outside the gene matches: 1. The CDR3 protein is CASRDSQETQYF. The CDR3 DNA sequence: TGTGCCAGCCGGGACAGCCAAGAGACCCAGTACTTC.

CDR3 sequence: CASSLGTGYEQYF. In DNA form, the CDR3 reads TGTGCCAGCAGCTTAGGGACAGGTTACGAGCAGTACTTC. The chain links TRBV7-8 to TRBJ2-7; TRBD1 matches at 7 bases. The J segment lost 4 bases and the V segment lost 1 base, leaving 1 base of the junction unmatched. This CDR3 comprises 13 residues. Germline V lookup: CDR1 SGHVS, CDR2 FQNEAQ.

The sample holds a few counts of this clonotype. The gene calls are TRBV19 and TRBJ1-2; D is uncertain. V lost 5 bases and J 0 bases, leaving 13 bases between the germline ends. There are 15 residues in the CDR3. Per germline, CDR1 LNHDA and CDR2 SQIVND (reference sequence). CDR3 in DNA: TGTGCCAGTAGTTCCTTCGCGGGTACTAACTATGGCTACACCTTC. It translates to CASSSFAGTNYGYTF.

This clonotype was detected only a few times. The chain is built from TRBV6-5 and TRBJ2-1; D gene ambiguous. The germline gives CDR1 MNHEY, CDR2 SVGAGI. This CDR3 is built from 12 residues. Trimming took 3 bases from V and 6 from J, leaving 6 bases between them. This CDR3 reads CASSYSPNEQFF. The CDR3 DNA sequence: TGTGCCAGCAGTTATTCCCCCAATGAGCAGTTCTTC.

This clonotype was seen a few times. V gene TRBV7-6 combines with J gene TRBJ1-5; D unresolved. Germline CDR1 reads SGHVS; CDR2 reads FNYEAQ. V shed 0 bases and J shed 3 bases, with 3 bases lying between them. The CDR3 extends over 13 amino acids. Written as DNA, the CDR3 is TGTGCCAGCAGCTTAGCCTACAATCAGCCCCAGCATTTT. This sequence encodes CASSLAYNQPQHF.

This clonotype was seen many times. The V call is TRBV4-2, the J call TRBJ2-3; the match to TRBD2 covers 11 bases. V shed 5 bases, J shed 2 bases, and the junction held 9 bases outside the gene matches. This CDR3 contains 17 residues. The germline CDR1 and CDR2 sequences are LGHNA and YNFKEQ. The CDR3 is CASSRSGTSGYTDTQYF. The CDR3 coding sequence is TGTGCCAGCAGCAGGTCCGGGACTAGCGGTTACACAGATACGCAGTATTTT.

This clonotype has just a few counts. This chain connects TRBV7-2 to TRBJ2-3; TRBD2 aligns across 7 bases. V was pared by 2 bases and J by 3 bases, with 5 bases of the junction left unmatched. The germline V gene has CDR1 SGHTA and CDR2 FQGNSA. The CDR3 is made up of 15 amino acids. CDR3 amino acids: CASSLQSGLTDTQYF. As DNA, the CDR3 is TGTGCCAGCAGCTTACAGTCGGGACTAACAGATACGCAGTATTTT.

The rearrangement joins TRBV5-1 to TRBJ2-7; D might be TRBD1 (6 bases). The CDR3 is 13 residues long. Germline V gene sequence: CDR1 SGHRS, CDR2 YFSETQ. The V end lost 5 bases, the J end lost 2 bases, and 11 bases lay between the germline ends. The CDR3, as DNA: TGCGCCAGCAGACCAGGGACAACCTACGAGCAGTACTTC. Protein product: CASRPGTTYEQYF.

The chain recombines TRBV29-1 with TRBJ1-2; weak D call: TRBD1 (5 bases). Trimming stripped 6 bases from V and 1 base from J, with 12 bases between. CDR3 length: 13 residues. CDR1 is SQVTM and CDR2 is ANQGSEA in the germline V gene. The CDR3 reads CSVPGTDNYGYTF. The CDR3 region has the DNA TGCAGCGTCCCCGGGACGGATAACTATGGCTACACCTTC. The full variable domain, completed using reference TRBV29-1 and TRBJ1-2, is SAVISQKPSRDICQRGTSLTIQCQVDSQVTMMFWYRQQPGQSLTLIATANQGSEATYESGFVIDKFPISRPNLTFSTLTVSNMSPEDSSIYLCSVPGTDNYGYTFGSGTRLTVV.

This clonotype was found many times. The V call is TRBV29-1, the J call TRBJ2-1, with D perhaps matching TRBD2 (6 bases). Germline assignment: CDR1 SQVTM and CDR2 ANQGSEA. Trimming left V 7 bases short and J 8 bases short, with 18 bases between. The CDR3 has 13 amino acids. DNA of the CDR3: TGCAGCGGTCGGGACTCGTCGTCTTATGAGCAGTTCTTC. This gives the protein CSGRDSSSYEQFF.

There are many counts of this clonotype. The chain joins TRBV29-1 to TRBJ2-3; 12 bases fit TRBD2. The CDR3 covers 16 residues. Per the germline V gene, CDR1 is SQVTM and CDR2 is ANQGSEA. V dropped 2 bases and J dropped 4; count of bases not matched to a gene: 7. CDR3 DNA: TGCAGCGTTGAACCCGGACTAGCGGGGAGGTCAGATACGCAGTATTTT. It translates to CSVEPGLAGRSDTQYF.

This clonotype turned up a few times. This sequence joins TRBV9 and TRBJ1-2, with D possibly TRBD1 on 5 matching bases. V was shortened by 0 bases and J by 3 bases, with 15 bases between the two germline ends. CDR3 length: 16 residues. Germline assignment: CDR1 SGDLS and CDR2 YYNGEE. CDR3 sequence (DNA): TGTGCCAGCAGCGTAGAGCCCAGGGCCTCGGACTATGGCTACACCTTC. This gives the protein CASSVEPRASDYGYTF.

The chain couples TRBV12-2 to TRBJ1-1; the table's D call TRBD1 went unverified against the DNA. TRBV12-2 is classified as a pseudogene. The CDR3 runs to 16 residues. CDR3 DNA: TGTGCAAGTCGCTTATGGACAGGGGGCCCCCATTCTGAAGCTTTCTTT. Its protein product is CASRLWTGGPHSEAFF.

This clonotype was seen ten or more times. V and J are TRBV7-2 and TRBJ2-3, with 13 bases matching TRBD2. CDR1 and CDR2 (germline): SGHTA, FQGNSA. The CDR3 spans 15 residues. V shed 5 bases, J shed 6 bases, and the junction held 5 bases outside the gene matches. Here the CDR3 DNA reads TGTGCCAGCAGCATTACTAGCGGGAGGGCGGATACGCAGTATTTT. It encodes CASSITSGRADTQYF.

The CDR3: CASSSSGSVLGELFF. CDR3 DNA sequence: TGTGCCAGCAGTTCTAGCGGGAGCGTCTTGGGGGAGCTGTTTTTT. The chain uses TRBV9 and TRBJ2-2; TRBD2 matches 10 bases. J gave up 8 bases and V 5 bases, and 9 bases lay outside the gene matches. Germline V CDR1 and CDR2: SGDLS, YYNGEE. This CDR3 has 15 residues. The full variable domain, in which reference TRBV9 and TRBJ2-2 provide the parts outside the CDR3, is DSGVTQTPKHLITATGQRVTLRCSPRSGDLSVYWYQQSLDQGLQFLIQYYNGEERAKGNILERFSAQQFPDLHSELNLSSLELGDSALYFCASSSSGSVLGELFFGEGSRLTVL.

The chain combines TRBV27 with TRBJ1-5; possibly TRBD1 for D (5 bases). This CDR3 contains 16 residues. From germline, CDR1 is MNHEY and CDR2 SMNVEV (reference sequence). Trimming removed 5 bases from V and 5 bases from J, with 19 bases in between. The CDR3 region has the DNA TGTGCCAGCAGTCCTCAACCGGGACGGGGAGATCAGCCCCAGCATTTT. Encoded protein: CASSPQPGRGDQPQHF.

The V call is TRBV7-6, the J call TRBJ2-5; 10 bases line up with TRBD2. V shed 1 base, J shed 3 bases, and the junction held 5 bases outside the gene matches. The CDR3 spans 16 residues. The germline CDR1 and CDR2 sequences are SGHVS and FNYEAQ. The CDR3 region has the DNA TGTGCCAGCAGCTTAGAAGGGACTAGCGTTAAAGAGACCCAGTACTTC. It is translated as CASSLEGTSVKETQYF.

In DNA, the CDR3 is TGTGCCAGCCACCGGACAGAATTCTCCTACGAGCAGTACTTC. It is translated as CASHRTEFSYEQYF. The V and J genes are TRBV6-6 and TRBJ2-7; D possibly corresponds to TRBD1 (6 bases). The CDR3 spans 14 residues. Per the germline V gene, CDR1 is MNHNY and CDR2 is SVGAGI (reference sequence). V was shortened by 8 bases and J by 0 bases, with 14 bases between the two germline ends.

This clonotype showed up just a few times. This chain connects TRBV7-9 to TRBJ2-1, with 11 nucleotides matching TRBD2. V lost 2 bases and J lost 9; bases outside the gene matches: 9. This CDR3 region has 16 residues. Germline CDR1 and CDR2: SEHNR and FQNEAQ (reference sequence). The CDR3 region is CASSLNNLAGGSEQFF. The CDR3 nucleotides are TGTGCCAGCAGCTTAAACAACCTAGCGGGGGGTTCTGAGCAGTTCTTC.